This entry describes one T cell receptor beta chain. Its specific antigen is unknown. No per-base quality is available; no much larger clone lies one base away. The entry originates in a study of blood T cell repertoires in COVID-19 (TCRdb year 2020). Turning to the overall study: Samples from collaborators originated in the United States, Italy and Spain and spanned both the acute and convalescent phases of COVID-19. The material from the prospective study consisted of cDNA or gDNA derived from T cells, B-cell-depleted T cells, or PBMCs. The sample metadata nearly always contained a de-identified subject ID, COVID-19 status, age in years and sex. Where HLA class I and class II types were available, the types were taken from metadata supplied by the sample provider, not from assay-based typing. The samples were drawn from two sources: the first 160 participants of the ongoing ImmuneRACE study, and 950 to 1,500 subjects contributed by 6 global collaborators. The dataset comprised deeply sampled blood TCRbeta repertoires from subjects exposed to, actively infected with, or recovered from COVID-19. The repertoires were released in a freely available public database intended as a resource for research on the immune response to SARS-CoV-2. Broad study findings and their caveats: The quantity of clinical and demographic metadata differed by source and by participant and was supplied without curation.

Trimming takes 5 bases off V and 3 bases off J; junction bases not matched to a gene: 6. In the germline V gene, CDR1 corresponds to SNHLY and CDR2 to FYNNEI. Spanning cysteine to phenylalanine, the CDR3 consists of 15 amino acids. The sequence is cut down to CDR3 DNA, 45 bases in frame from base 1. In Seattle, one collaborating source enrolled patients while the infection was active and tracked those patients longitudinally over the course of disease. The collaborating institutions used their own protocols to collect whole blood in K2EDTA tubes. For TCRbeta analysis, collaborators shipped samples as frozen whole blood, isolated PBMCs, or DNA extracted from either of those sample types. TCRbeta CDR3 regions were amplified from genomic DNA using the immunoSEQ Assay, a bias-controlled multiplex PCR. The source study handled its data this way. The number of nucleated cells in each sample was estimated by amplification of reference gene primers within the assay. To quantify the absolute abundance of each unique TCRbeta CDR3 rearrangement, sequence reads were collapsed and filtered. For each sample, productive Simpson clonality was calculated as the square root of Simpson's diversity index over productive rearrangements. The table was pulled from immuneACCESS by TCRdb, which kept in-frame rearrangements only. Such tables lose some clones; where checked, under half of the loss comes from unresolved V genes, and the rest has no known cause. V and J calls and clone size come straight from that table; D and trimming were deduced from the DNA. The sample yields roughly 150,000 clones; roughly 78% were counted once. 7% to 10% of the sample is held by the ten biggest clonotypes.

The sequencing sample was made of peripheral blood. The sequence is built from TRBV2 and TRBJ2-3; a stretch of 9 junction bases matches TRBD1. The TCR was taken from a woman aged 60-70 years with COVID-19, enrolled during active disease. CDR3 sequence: CASSLTGGGTDTQYF. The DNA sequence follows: TGTGCCAGCAGTCTCACAGGGGGCGGGACAGATACGCAGTATTTT.